This is a list of T cell receptor beta chains from one sample in a study of T cell responses to AZD1222 COVID-19 vaccine. Sequenced by immunoSEQ multiplex PCR; TCRdb stores in-frame clones only, minus some. The sample carries 100,000 to 120,000 clones, roughly 92% recorded once. Sequenced material: peripheral blood, taken 28 days after the second AZD1222 dose. These TCRs come from an adult who received the AZD1222 COVID-19 vaccine. Both conserved end residues are trimmed from each CDR3. A row's size may be missing; if present it is once, few, many or a size class.

CDR3aa	abundance	v_gene
ASSPRGRDQETQY	.	TRBV9
ASSLGAGSNLNQPQH	.	TRBV7-6
ASSLGGQVYEQY	.	TRBV7-2
ASSSAARDRELNYGYT	.	TRBV27
ASRGQTGYNEQF	few	TRBV28
ASSRPGQSTNEKLF	.	TRBV5-8
ASSYPPRGGRGEQY	once	TRBV6-5
ASTLRGVGGYT	.	TRBV28
ASSPSPGGNTGELF	.	TRBV7-2
SVEGTGGVYEQY	once	TRBV29-1
TSSQDGREGYGYT	.	TRBV1
ASSLAGRGGYT	.	TRBV7-9
ASSSTGTESSYNSPLH	.	TRBV5-1
ASGPPRPQETQY	.	TRBV12-5
ASSLLAFRGNEQF	.	TRBV27
AAQGDNYGYT	.	TRBV29-1
ASSFGDGGVTDTQY	.	TRBV5-1
ASSLGTVSYEQY	.	TRBV7-2
ASSLGSNQPQH	once	TRBV6-4
ASSFDAPGQGLTMNTEAF	.	TRBV7-6
ASSLSPMPGENIQY	once	TRBV9
ASSYSDGGDSYEQY	.	TRBV6-2/TRBV6-3
ASNPTSLNEQF	.	TRBV2
ASSQDGVRANEQY	.	TRBV4-1
ASSSLSALPLH	.	TRBV7-9
ASSWGRAANYGYT	.	TRBV7-9
AISESGDYGYT	.	TRBV10-3
SAFSSSGQY	.	TRBV20-1
ASSPPANTEAF	.	TRBV18
ASSWTGINTEAF	.	TRBV5-1
ASSLSPTTANYGYT	.	TRBV27
ASSLEGNSSPLH	.	TRBV5-1
ASSGPTDTDTQY	.	TRBV19
ASSYSARGNTEAF	.	TRBV6-5
ASSFIAGNYEQY	.	TRBV6-5
ASSLTGEETQY	.	TRBV11-3
ASSQARDITDTQY	.	TRBV4-3